Included here is one T cell receptor beta chain sequence, with context. This clone has just one count. Its antigen is currently not known. Qualities for individual bases were not recorded, and no much larger clone is one base off. Libraries were built with the immunoSEQ multiplex PCR assay. For the multiplex PCR, a mixture combining 60 forward primers for TCR Vbeta segments and 13 reverse primers for TCR Jbeta segments was used. Amplification of the CDR3 region of rearranged TCR beta genes was performed with a multiplex PCR assay on genomic DNA. Amplified TCR beta libraries were sequenced as 87-base-pair reads on the Illumina HiSeq System. Per the authors' processing: A later analysis tallied around 82 million unique TCR beta chains across the 666 repertoires, and about 12 million of those chains were shared by two or more donors. To remove PCR and sequencing errors, raw reads were error-corrected and collapsed into unique sequences using a nearest-neighbor algorithm that merged closely related sequences. V, D and J gene segments were assigned by aligning CDR3 sequences to IMGT reference sequences. For a sequence to be retained, a match of at least six nucleotides to both a V gene segment and a J gene segment was required. A rearrangement was called productive if the CDR3 had no stop codons and remained in frame with V and J, and every other rearrangement was called non-productive. CDR3 was defined according to IMGT convention as the region running from the second conserved V-encoded cysteine to the conserved J-encoded phenylalanine. Sequences without an unambiguous match to a single V gene segment were excluded from the earlier analysis of about 630 of the donors. In an earlier analysis of approximately 590 of the donors, V segments were called functional above 56.7% productive rearrangements and were called segregating when the between-donor standard deviation exceeded 5%. A statistical classification framework was built for diagnosing cytomegalovirus status from the catalog of TCR beta chain sequences. V and J gene assignment, in a later analysis, came from comparing TCR nucleotide sequences with IMGT/GENE-DB human TR gene sequences. A later analysis assigned CDR3 sequences and most-parsimonious VDJ recombination scenarios with the TCRdist pipeline. In a later analysis, every TCR beta chain was defined by the combination of its CDR3 amino acid sequence and its V-gene family, and reads without a unique V-gene family were dropped. In a later analysis, around 600 highly shared, low-generation-probability nucleotide sequences were removed to address suspected cross-contamination and a sequencing artifact. In a later analysis, a clonal expansion index for each public chain was calculated from normalized within-repertoire ranks of inferred template counts. In a later analysis, generation probabilities were computed with a VDJ recombination model fitted to out-of-frame rearrangements, and the resulting probabilities were checked against IGoR. In a later analysis, hypergeometric tests were used to score TCR-TCR, TCR-HLA and TCR-CMV co-occurrence, with a repertoire-size bias correction applied to TCR pairs. False discovery rates were estimated in a later analysis by permuting HLA or CMV assignments 20 times. In a later analysis, co-occurring TCRs were grouped using DBSCAN, with TCRdist sequence similarity added in when clustering inside HLA-allele-positive subsets. Co-occurrence clustering excluded repertoires with fewer than 30,000 or more than 120,000 public chains, plus five with anomalous nucleotide sharing. TCRdb retrieved this table from immuneACCESS and kept in-frame rearrangements only. Not all clones are present; in checked studies, unresolved V genes account for under half, and no reason is known for the remainder. V and J calls and clone size follow that table, whereas D and trimming were derived from the DNA. A total of roughly 120,000 clones appear in this sample, about 8.5% of them only once. Around 5.5% of the sample lies in the top ten.

This specimen belongs to a study of cytomegalovirus exposure and HLA in healthy donors (dated by TCRdb to about 2017). The study in broad terms: According to an earlier analysis of several hundred of the donors, about 179 million T cells yielded over 90 million unique TCR beta sequences and about 300 Gb of sequence data. Around 300 gigabases of sequencing data and approximately 93 million unique TCR sequences were included in an early release covering around 650 HLA-typed donors. Of the 300 to 500 genotyped donors, 75% to 85% were placed in the genetic ancestry cluster associated with self-reported Caucasian donors. The study was designed to test whether signatures of past pathogen exposure could be identified by cataloging public T cell receptors. The T cell repertoires of 666 subjects were profiled by immunosequencing and related to cytomegalovirus serostatus. A separate validation cohort of 100 to 150 different subjects was used in addition to the roughly 620-subject first cohort. To predict cytomegalovirus infection status, the study brought together high-throughput TCR immunosequencing, statistical association of individual TCRs with disease status, and machine learning. A later analysis re-analyzed previously published TCR beta repertoires from 660 or so donors and added high-resolution HLA genotyping to study TCR occurrence patterns. Rather than using new phenotypic data, the later analysis identified candidate immune exposures from TCR beta sequences and from how often those sequences occurred across donors. An earlier analysis of 587 of the donors used high-throughput TCR beta sequencing to judge whether each TCR beta V gene segment behaved as functional or pseudogenic. Donor age, sex, ethnicity and CMV serostatus were collected together with the repertoire data. A later genetic analysis used genome-wide SNP genotypes for about 65% of the 666 donors, treating that subset as a discovery cohort. All discovery cohort repertoires had been generated on a single sequencing platform. HLA typing included class I and class II loci at four-digit resolution. Typing coverage differed by locus: A, B, C, DRB1 and DQB1 were typed in about 629-640 donors, DQA1 in 500 to 550, DPA1 in over 600, and DPB1 in 450 to 480. Roughly 5 DR-DQ haplotypes were handled as single units for association and clustering because linkage in the cohort was strong. Among 350 to 400 genotyped donors of the cohort, an average of about 240,000 unique TCR beta nucleotide sequences were sequenced per donor, around 18% of them non-productive. What the work shows at the level of the full study, not this receptor alone: A further reported finding was that TCR beta sequences accurately predicted the HLA-A and HLA-B alleles for most subjects in the first cohort. Strong co-occurrence of HLA alleles, especially DR and DQ, made assigning TCR associations to individual alleles difficult. Correlated functional status among segregating V segments might be attributable to linkage disequilibrium, but an unknown experimental factor could not be ruled out. The study listed 164 TCR beta chains as associated with cytomegalovirus. A later analysis associated about 18,000 TCR beta sequences with specific HLA alleles at a false discovery rate of 0.05. For the cohort, immune exposure information was limited to CMV serostatus. The classifier was reported to diagnose cytomegalovirus status with high specificity and sensitivity in both the original and validation cohorts. According to a later analysis, TCR association rates differed among HLA loci, with DRB1 alleles showing the most associated TCRs and HLA-C alleles showing the fewest. According to a later analysis, parvovirus B19, influenza, CMV and Epstein-Barr virus appeared linked to several top co-occurrence clusters. A later analysis found that most CMV-associated TCR beta chains appeared HLA-restricted, with HLA associations seemingly driven largely by CMV exposure. Roughly uniform sequencing depth across donors was assumed in presence/absence analyses, although this assumption may not hold. Because counts were too low, 15 to 20 rarely observed V segments, including chromosome 9 orphons, were excluded from the earlier analysis of under 650 of the donors. A cluster of highly shared sequence variants was judged likely to be a technical artifact of the sequencing pipeline. According to the authors, the approach could potentially be generalized to other disease states and immunological phenotypes. In a later genetic analysis, fewer N-insertions in productive TCRs were reported among donors in an Asian-associated ancestry cluster than the roughly 700-donor mean. Because HLA typing was unavailable for some donors at each locus, only the typed subset was used in association tests. This cohort had only TCR beta chains sequenced, and the lack of alpha or paired-chain data limited which features could be detected. Most TCR sequences were seen in very few donors, while some public TCRs were found in many individuals. An earlier analysis of around 500 of the donors showed that most TCR beta V segments appeared in productive rearrangements either about 87% or about 30% of the time, which broadly matched IMGT annotations. In a later genetic analysis, a missense DCLRE1C variant was associated with V-gene and J-gene trimming of TCR beta chains, and the association was replicated in an independent cohort. Three of the identified cytomegalovirus-associated TCR beta chains were confirmed in vitro to be specific for cytomegalovirus antigens. A later analysis found that HLA-associated TCR beta chains were more clonally expanded and had lower generation probabilities than equally common non-associated chains.

The cohort consisted of hundreds of healthy bone marrow donors. At the time of sampling, every cohort member was nominally healthy, though immune exposures that went unrecorded were likely present. The donor was CMV seronegative and belonged to the group of 320 or so seronegative cohort members. Every donor gave a peripheral blood sample, and the peripheral blood mononuclear cells from that sample were used for TCR beta sequencing. Genomic DNA was extracted from the blood cell samples with the Qiagen DNeasy Blood Extraction Kit. The sample taken for sequencing was PBMCs. This receptor was obtained from a man aged 40-49 years in good health and CMV-seronegative.

The CDR3 has the sequence CASSLLTSGVYANTGELFF. The DNA reads TGTGCCAGCAGCTTATTGACTAGCGGGGTTTACGCGAACACCGGGGAGCTGTTTTTT. Recombination joined TRBV7-2 with TRBJ2-2; 11 bases in between match TRBD2. The CDR3 holds 19 amino acids from the cysteine to the phenylalanine. Only CDR3 DNA is held: 57 bases, read in frame from base 1. The germline V gene provides CDR1 SGHTA and CDR2 FQGNSA. Ends trimmed: V by 2 bases, J by 0 bases; bases unmatched to a gene: 8.